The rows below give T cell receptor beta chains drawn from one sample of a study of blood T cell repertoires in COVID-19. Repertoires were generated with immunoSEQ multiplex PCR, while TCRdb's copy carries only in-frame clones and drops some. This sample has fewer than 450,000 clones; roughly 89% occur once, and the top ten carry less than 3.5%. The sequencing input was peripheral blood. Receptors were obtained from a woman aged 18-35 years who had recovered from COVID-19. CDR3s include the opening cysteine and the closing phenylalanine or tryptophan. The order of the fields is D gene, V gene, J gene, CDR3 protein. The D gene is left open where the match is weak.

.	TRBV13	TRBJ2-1	CASSLASEQFF
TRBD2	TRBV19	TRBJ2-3	CASRLAGARDTQYF
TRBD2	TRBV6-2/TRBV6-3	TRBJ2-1	CASSPGLFTKDEQFF
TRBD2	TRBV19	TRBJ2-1	CASSNEGTGLALYNEQFF
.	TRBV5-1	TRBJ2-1	CASSLGSGPSYNEQFF
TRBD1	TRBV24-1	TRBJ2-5	CATSDLKTGVETQYF
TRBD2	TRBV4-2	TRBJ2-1	CASSSEGLAELYNEQFF
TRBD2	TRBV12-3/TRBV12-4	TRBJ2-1	CASSLGTSVSIF
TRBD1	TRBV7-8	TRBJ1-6	CASSNRTGYNSPLHF
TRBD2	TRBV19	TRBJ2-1	CASSIIGLAGDDEQFF
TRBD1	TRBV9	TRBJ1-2	CASSVGQGPYGYTF
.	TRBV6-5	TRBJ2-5	CASSYSRRSIQETQYF
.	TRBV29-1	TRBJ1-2	CSVEGQAFGGYTF
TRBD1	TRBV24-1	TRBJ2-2	CATSDHPGTGGDTGELFF
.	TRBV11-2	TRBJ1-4	CASSLAGNPTNEKLFF
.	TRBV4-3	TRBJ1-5	CASSQDTGGNQPQHF
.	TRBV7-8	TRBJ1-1	CASRKDRGSRMNTEAFF
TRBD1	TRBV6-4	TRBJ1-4	CAIIRQGAREKLFF
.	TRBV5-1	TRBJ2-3	CASSLESGADTQYF
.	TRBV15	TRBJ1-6	CATSRGEGRSGNSPLHF
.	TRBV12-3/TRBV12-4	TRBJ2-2	CASQGSGTGELFF
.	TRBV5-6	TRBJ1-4	CASSLQRGGKLFF
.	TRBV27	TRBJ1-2	CASSLARSYGYTF
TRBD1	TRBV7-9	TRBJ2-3	CASSPTGGWDTQYF
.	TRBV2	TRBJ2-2	CASKQNTGELFF
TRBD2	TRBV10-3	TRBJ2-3	CAISETTSGKADTQYF
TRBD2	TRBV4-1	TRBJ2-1	CASSQSRLAGGSTYNEQFF
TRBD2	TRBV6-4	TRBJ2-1	CASSQLAGSSYNEQFF
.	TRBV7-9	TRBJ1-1	CASSIVPTRAEAFF
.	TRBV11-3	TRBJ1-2	CASSLAVGYGGYTF
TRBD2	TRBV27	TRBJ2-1	CASSFTSGPYNEQFF
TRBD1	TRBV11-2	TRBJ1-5	CASSWGQGEYSNQPQHF
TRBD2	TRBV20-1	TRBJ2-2	CSASTGGPVGELFF
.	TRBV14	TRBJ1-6	CASSQAIPTIYNSPLHF
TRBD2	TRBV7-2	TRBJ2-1	CASSSRSFAGDNEQFF
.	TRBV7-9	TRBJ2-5	CASSQVSETQYF
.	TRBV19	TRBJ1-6	CASSYQVGDSPLHF
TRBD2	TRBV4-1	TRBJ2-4	CASSQDRKVREGKYAKNIQYF
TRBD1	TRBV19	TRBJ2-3	CASSSRDRGRDTQYF
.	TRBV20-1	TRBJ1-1	CSAREEGEAFF
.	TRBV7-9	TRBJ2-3	CASLPLSTDTQYF
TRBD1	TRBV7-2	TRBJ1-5	CASSFPRGTGQPQHF